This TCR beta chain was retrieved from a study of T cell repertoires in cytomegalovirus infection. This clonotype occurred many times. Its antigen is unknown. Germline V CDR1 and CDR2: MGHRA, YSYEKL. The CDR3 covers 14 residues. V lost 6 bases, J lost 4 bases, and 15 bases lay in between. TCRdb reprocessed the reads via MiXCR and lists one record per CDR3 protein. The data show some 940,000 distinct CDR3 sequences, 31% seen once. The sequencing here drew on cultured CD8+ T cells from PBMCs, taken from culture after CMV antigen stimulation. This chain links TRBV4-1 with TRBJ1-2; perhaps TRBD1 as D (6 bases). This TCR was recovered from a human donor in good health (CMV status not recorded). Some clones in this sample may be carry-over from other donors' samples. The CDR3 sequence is CASSPVGTLYGYTF. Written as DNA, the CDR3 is TGCGCCAGCAGTCCCGTTGGGACACTCTATGGCTACACCTTC.